This T cell receptor beta chain derives from a study of blood T cells in healthy people across ages (dated by TCRdb to 2015 to 2017). Study-wide context: In model experiments, template switching captured about one uniquely barcoded TCR beta cDNA molecule for every two T cells. Donors of different ages were randomly distributed across sequencing lanes to avoid experimental bias. Age-related changes in TCR beta repertoire diversity were measured in the study by deep sequencing normalized with unique cDNA molecular identifiers. Four age groups were formed from the donors: young (average around 15 years), middle-aged (more than 35), aged (about 62) and long-lived (roughly 88). The study analyzed two additional independent replicas of 1 million unique cDNA reads from the same blood draw for two donors, one aged 18 to 29 and one aged 80 or older.

The donors were 40 or so Caucasian individuals from Russia, aged roughly 6 to 100 years, who were systemically healthy. Roughly 9 milliliters of peripheral blood were drawn from each donor into EDTA-treated Vacutainer tubes. PBMCs were isolated by Ficoll-Paque density-gradient centrifugation, with at least 6 million obtained per sample. Trizol reagent was used to extract total RNA from the PBMCs, yielding at least 5.5 micrograms per sample. Naive CD45RAhigh/CD27high T cell percentages were measured by flow cytometry on a PBMC aliquot from every donor. Receptor amplification or capture employed 5' RACE. The instrument was an Illumina HiSeq 2500. A second PCR of roughly 7 to 12 cycles was performed with a sample-barcoded 5' primer and a J-beta primer mix. Each TCR beta cDNA molecule received a unique molecular identifier from a template-switch 5' adaptor carrying 12 random nucleotides. At least 2.5 million CDR3-containing paired-end reads were obtained from each sample. All of the RNA was converted into first-strand cDNA using the Mint cDNA synthesis kit, with a TRBC-specific oligonucleotide serving as the primer. Following uracil-DNA glycosylase treatment, a first 18-cycle PCR with universal primers M1SS and BC2_uni_R was performed on all cDNA. The study's own analysis went as follows. Each sample was normalized by randomly selecting 1 million high-quality reads, each carrying a distinct molecular identifier. Instead of being binned into consensus sequences, reads with shared molecular identifiers were discarded. CDR3 identification, clonotype clustering and error correction used MiTCR with a Q25 quality threshold and the strictest error-elimination algorithm. A nonparametric unseen species model with Euler transformation was used to estimate lower-bound total TCR beta diversity. TCRdb trimmed public reads at Q25 via fastp, called clones via MiXCR and kept in-frame beta chains. For every CDR3 protein sequence, its rows merge into one entry that carries the most common genes and DNA. Clone size and V and J calls follow TCRdb, not the original study. This sample lists about 1.6 million distinct CDR3 sequences; around 36% were detected once. The ten largest clonotypes hold about 10% of the sample.

V is pruned by 6 bases and J by 3 bases, leaving 7 bases of the junction without a gene match. The CDR3, from cysteine to phenylalanine, totals 15 residues. Only the CDR3 part of the read is kept: 45 bases, read in frame from the first base. Findings and caveats that apply to the study as a whole: Because donor CMV infection status was unknown, age-related changes in expanded clonotypes were potentially confounded. There was a strong correlation between observed TCR beta diversity and the percentage of naive T cells measured by flow cytometry. Since profiling was done on bulk unsorted PBMCs, naive and antigen-experienced compartments could not be conclusively compared. Estimates of total diversity based on one million sequenced T cells were regarded as lower bounds and as underestimates. Observed TCR beta diversity per million T cells fell roughly linearly with age, and a significant reduction was already apparent by age about 36. Compared with the aged group, more naive CD4+ T cells, fewer expanded clones and increased TCR diversity were shown by the long-lived group, suggesting age selection.

Many counts were recorded for this clonotype. The clone's antigen remains unknown. The input lacks base qualities; no much larger clone sits a single base away. The sequence links TRBV12-3 or TRBV12-4 to TRBJ2-5; 10 nucleotides in the junction match TRBD2. The clonotype originates from a woman aged 25 to 45 in good health. The sequencing sample was made of blood. The CDR3 is CASSLKRGGEETQYF. At the DNA level, the sequence is TGTGCCAGCAGCCTAAAGCGGGGGGGAGAAGAGACCCAGTACTTC.